Below, 31 T cell receptor beta chains from the same sample are listed, as sequenced in a study of CD8+ T cells in alopecia areata. Sample treatment: oral pan-JAK inhibitor, 5-10 mg twice daily. Following RNA extraction, reverse transcription yielded cDNA that acted as the sequencing template. Assay: immunoSEQ multiplex PCR; the TCRdb copy retains only in-frame clones and omits some. The data hold around 110,000 clones, with under 60% observed a single time. The specimen was CD8+ T cells sorted from blood, collected at week 24, from a patient treated with tofacitinib. The receptor source for this set is a human donor with alopecia areata.

A note on this clone: This CDR3 is missing its conserved last phenylalanine or tryptophan, likely due to a read error. The chain is built from TRBV29-1 and TRBJ1-5; TRBD1 might be the D (6 bases). This CDR3 is built from 14 residues. Trimming took 1 base from V and 3 from J, leaving 10 bases between them. Germline lookup yields CDR1 SQVTM and CDR2 ANQGSEA. The CDR3 is CSVEGTEANQPQHL. The CDR3 DNA is TGCAGCGTTGAAGGGACAGAAGCCAATCAGCCCCAGCATCTT.

This clone was detected only a few times. This rearrangement joins TRBV5-6 to TRBJ1-2; D gene ambiguous. The V gene lost 1 base and the J gene lost 4 bases, with 8 bases spanning the gap. Germline values: CDR1 SGHDT, CDR2 YYEEEE. The CDR3 extends over 13 amino acids. This CDR3 reads CASSLSGSYGYTF. CDR3 DNA: TGTGCCAGCAGCTTGTCGGGGTCCTATGGCTACACCTTC.

The chain is built from TRBV29-1 and TRBJ2-2, with 7 bases identical to TRBD2. From germline, CDR1 is SQVTM and CDR2 ANQGSEA. Trimming removed 7 bases from V and 0 bases from J; junction bases left unmatched: 11. The CDR3 is 16 amino acids. Written as DNA, the CDR3 is TGCAGCGCCGCGGGGGACGGAGAGACGAACACCGGGGAGCTGTTTTTT. Encoded protein: CSAAGDGETNTGELFF.

The table lists this clone with a few counts. This chain joins TRBV4-1 and TRBJ1-2, with D uncertain. The CDR3 runs to 15 residues. Between the trimmed V and J ends, which lost 3 bases and 1 base, there was a span of 12 bases. The germline CDR1 and CDR2 sequences are MGHRA and YSYEKL. CDR3 in DNA: TGCGCCAGCAGCCAGAGCCCCAGAAGTAACTATGGCTACACCTTC. Translation: CASSQSPRSNYGYTF.

The chain combines TRBV27 with TRBJ2-1; no clear D. Germline V gene data show CDR1 as MNHEY and CDR2 as SMNVEV (reference sequence). V lost 7 bases and J lost 0, with 13 bases in between. CDR3 size: 15 residues. The CDR3 spells CASKEVGFSYNEQFF. For the CDR3, the DNA is TGTGCCAGCAAAGAGGTGGGGTTCTCCTACAATGAGCAGTTCTTC.

The CDR3 nucleotides are TGTGCCACCCAGGGGGGGCCTGAAGCTTTCTTT. It specifies CATQGGPEAFF. This sequence joins TRBV6-5 and TRBJ1-1, with 7 positions matching TRBD1. Germline loops: CDR1 MNHEY, CDR2 SVGAGI. This CDR3 comprises 11 residues. The V gene end was trimmed by 10 bases and the J gene end by 6 bases; junction bases not matched to a gene: 5.

The chain recombines TRBV5-6 with TRBJ2-7, with D possibly matching TRBD1 (6 bases). Germline V lookup: CDR1 SGHDT, CDR2 YYEEEE. There are 14 residues in the CDR3. The V end lost 3 bases, the J end lost 5 bases, and 15 bases lay between the germline ends. The CDR3 bases are TGTGCCAGCAGCTCCAATCTACAGGGCCACGAGCAGTACTTC. Its protein product is CASSSNLQGHEQYF.

The rearrangement uses TRBV7-8 and TRBJ1-6; no firm D call. V lost 5 bases to trimming and J lost 0 bases, with 14 bases between them. The CDR3 totals 17 residues. Looked up from germline, CDR1 is SGHVS and CDR2 is FQNEAQ. The CDR3 nucleotides read TGTGCCAGCAGCAGACGGCCGCTTAGCTCCTATAATTCACCCCTCCACTTT. Translation gives CASSRRPLSSYNSPLHF.

CDR3 loop: CASSDSAGELFF. CDR3 nucleotide sequence: TGTGCCAGCAGTGACTCGGCCGGGGAGCTGTTTTTT. This chain joins TRBV6-4 and TRBJ2-2; no clear D. This CDR3 is built from 12 residues. V was pared by 0 bases and J by 6 bases, with 2 bases between. CDR1 is MRHNA, CDR2 SNTAGT, per germline.

V gene TRBV5-6 combines with J gene TRBJ2-1; D is unclear. V gave up 2 bases and J gave up 9 bases, with 9 bases separating them. This CDR3 spans 12 amino acids. From germline, CDR1 is SGHDT and CDR2 YYEEEE. DNA of the CDR3: TGTGCCAGCAGCTTCGCGACTCCTGAGCAGTTCTTC. It encodes CASSFATPEQFF.

The rearrangement joins TRBV7-9 to TRBJ1-2, with 7 bases lining up with TRBD1. V lost 1 base and J lost 7; bases outside the gene matches: 6. CDR3 size: 14 residues. Germline V gene data show CDR1 as SEHNR and CDR2 as FQNEAQ (reference sequence). The CDR3 coding sequence is TGTGCCAGCAGCTTAGTATTCGAGGGGGCTGGCTACACCTTC. Translated, it gives CASSLVFEGAGYTF.

This chain connects TRBV15 to TRBJ2-7, with TRBD1 matching over 8 bases. The length of the CDR3 is 15 residues. The germline V gene encodes CDR1 LNHNV and CDR2 YYDKDF (reference sequence). Losses at the gene ends were 4 bases for V and 2 bases for J; bases not matched to a gene: 7. CDR3 protein: CATSTDRDPTYEQYF. The DNA for the CDR3 is TGTGCCACCAGCACGGACAGGGATCCCACCTACGAGCAGTACTTC. Variable domain in full (rest from reference TRBV15 and TRBJ2-7): DAMVIQNPRYQVTQFGKPVTLSCSQTLNHNVMYWYQQKSSQAPKLLFHYYDKDFNNEADTPDNFQSRRPNTSFCFLDIRSPGLGDTAMYLCATSTDRDPTYEQYFGPGTRLTVT.

This clone appeared a few times. V is TRBV13 and J is TRBJ2-7; TRBD1 or TRBD2 may be the D gene (6 bases each). The germline V gene encodes CDR1 PRHDT and CDR2 FYEKMQ (reference sequence). Trimming took off 5 bases at V and 4 bases at J, with 18 bases between the two ends. This CDR3 has 15 amino acids. CDR3 coding DNA: TGTGCCAGCAGCCGTCAGGGGAGCGGGTCATACGAGCAGTACTTC. Translated, it gives CASSRQGSGSYEQYF.

V is TRBV6-5 and J is TRBJ2-5; TRBD1 agrees at 7 bases. The CDR3 length is 15 residues. Trimming removed 6 bases from V and 3 bases from J; junction bases left unmatched: 10. Germline V lookup: CDR1 MNHEY, CDR2 SVGAGI. CDR3 protein: CASRDALTGEETQYF. The DNA for the CDR3 is TGTGCCAGCAGAGACGCCCTTACAGGGGAAGAGACCCAGTACTTC.

In its sample, this clone was seen once. This rearrangement joins TRBV30 to TRBJ2-5; D not certain. This CDR3 has 12 residues. CDR1 and CDR2 (germline): GTSNPN, SVGIG (reference sequence). The chain's CDR3 is CASGHEVETQYF. CDR3 DNA sequence: TGTGCTTCGGGTCATGAGGTCGAGACCCAGTACTTC. The entire variable domain, with the rest obtained from reference TRBV30 and TRBJ2-5, is as follows: SQTIHQWPATLVQPVGSPLSLECTVEGTSNPNLYWYRQAAGRGLQLLFYSVGIGQISSEVPQNLSASRPQDRQFILSSKKLLLSDSGFYLCASGHEVETQYFGPGTRLLVL.

This sequence joins TRBV27 and TRBJ1-6; 7 positions agree with TRBD1. The CDR3 length is 15 residues. The trim removed 0 bases at V and 7 bases at J, leaving 3 bases unmatched. Germline V gene data show CDR1 as MNHEY and CDR2 as SMNVEV (reference sequence). CDR3 protein: CASSLSVTGNSPLHF. For the CDR3, the DNA is TGTGCCAGCAGTTTATCCGTGACAGGGAATTCACCCCTCCACTTT.

This chain uses TRBV19 with TRBJ2-1; D ambiguous. V was trimmed by 2 bases and J by 8 bases, leaving 7 bases between them. Germline CDR1 and CDR2: LNHDA and SQIVND (reference sequence). This CDR3 has 12 residues. CDR3 DNA: TGTGCCAGTAGTATAAGCCCCTATGAGCAGTTCTTC. This sequence encodes CASSISPYEQFF.

The CDR3 loop reads CASSPDRGRYEQYF. For the CDR3, the DNA is TGTGCCAGCAGCCCTGACAGGGGACGGTACGAGCAGTACTTC. The genes are TRBV7-8 and TRBJ2-7, with 8 bases lining up with TRBD1. The CDR3 sequence is 14 residues long. Losses at the gene ends were 5 bases for V and 4 bases for J; bases not matched to a gene: 7. The germline CDR1 and CDR2 sequences are SGHVS and FQNEAQ.

The chain uses TRBV5-4 and TRBJ2-3, with TRBD2 as a possible D gene (6 bases). The CDR3 sequence is 13 residues long. V was cut by 7 bases and J by 1 base, with 10 bases left in between. Per the germline V gene, CDR1 is SGHNT and CDR2 is YYREEE (reference sequence). This CDR3 reads CASFASGTDTQYF. In DNA form, the CDR3 reads TGTGCCAGCTTCGCTAGCGGCACAGATACGCAGTATTTT.

This clone appeared a single time. V is TRBV2 and J is TRBJ1-2; possible D gene TRBD1, 6 bases. The V end was cut by 6 bases, the J end by 4 bases, with 18 bases between. Germline V gene data show CDR1 as SNHLY and CDR2 as FYNNEI. This CDR3 spans 15 amino acids. Written as DNA, the CDR3 is TGTGCCAGCAGGCGCCCAGACGGGGGCGTCTATGGCTACACCTTC. This translates into CASRRPDGGVYGYTF.

The rearrangement uses TRBV4-1 and TRBJ2-1, with 9 bases lining up with TRBD2. J lost 6 bases, V lost 1 base, and 4 bases had no gene match. This CDR3 region has 15 residues. CDR1 is MGHRA and CDR2 is YSYEKL in the germline V gene. The CDR3 DNA sequence: TGCGCCAGCAGCCAAGTTGCTAGCGGGGCCAATGAGCAGTTCTTC. This sequence encodes CASSQVASGANEQFF.

The chain joins TRBV30 to TRBJ2-7; TRBD2 might be the D (5 bases). Germline V lookup: CDR1 GTSNPN, CDR2 SVGIG (reference sequence). Trimming cost V 2 bases and J 0 bases, with 14 bases left between them. This CDR3 comprises 15 residues. Here the CDR3 DNA reads TGTGCCTGGAGTCCCGTAAGCGGCAACTCCTACGAGCAGTACTTC. It encodes CAWSPVSGNSYEQYF.

This chain uses TRBV13 with TRBJ2-5; no reliable D call. The ends were cut back, 4 bases at V and 5 bases at J, with 17 bases in the middle. The germline V gene has CDR1 PRHDT and CDR2 FYEKMQ (reference sequence). This CDR3 spans 15 amino acids. The CDR3 DNA reads TGTGCCAGCAGCTCCCGTTCCGCCCCCCAGGAGACCCAGTACTTC. It specifies CASSSRSAPQETQYF.

In this sample, this clone turned up a few times. The rearrangement uses TRBV4-1 and TRBJ1-1; 7 bases agree with TRBD1. CDR1 MGHRA and CDR2 YSYEKL come from the germline V gene. Trimming removed 5 bases from V and 4 bases from J; junction bases left unmatched: 4. The CDR3 covers 13 residues. In nucleotides, the CDR3 is TGCGCCAGCAGCATACGACAGGGCACTGAAGCTTTCTTT. It yields the protein CASSIRQGTEAFF.

The chain is built from TRBV29-1 and TRBJ1-2; D perhaps matches TRBD1 (6 bases). The CDR3 contains 13 residues. CDR1 and CDR2 (germline): SQVTM, ANQGSEA. V gave up 0 bases and J gave up 6 bases, with 11 bases separating them. The CDR3 protein is CSVEDLGADGYTF. The CDR3 DNA follows: TGCAGCGTTGAAGATCTGGGGGCAGATGGCTACACCTTC.

This clone has just a few counts. The chain couples TRBV13 to TRBJ2-4, with 9 bases matching TRBD1. This CDR3 is built from 14 residues. The V segment lost 4 bases and the J segment 6 bases; nucleotides outside the gene matches: 4. CDR1 is PRHDT and CDR2 is FYEKMQ in the germline V gene (reference sequence). The CDR3: CASSSGTGINIQYF. The CDR3 DNA reads TGTGCCAGCAGCTCTGGGACAGGGATAAACATTCAGTACTTC.

V is TRBV13 and J is TRBJ1-2, with D possibly TRBD1 on 6 matching bases. CDR1 is PRHDT, CDR2 FYEKMQ, per germline (reference sequence). Trimming took 0 bases from V and 7 from J, leaving 6 bases between them. The CDR3 contains 12 residues. The chain's CDR3 is CASSLGGGGYTF. CDR3 bases: TGTGCCAGCAGCTTAGGAGGGGGTGGCTACACCTTC. Based on the CDR3 plus reference TRBV13 and TRBJ1-2, the full variable domain is AAGVIQSPRHLIKEKRETATLKCYPIPRHDTVYWYQQGPGQDPQFLISFYEKMQSDKGSIPDRFSAQQFSDYHSELNMSSLELGDSALYFCASSLGGGGYTFGSGTRLTVV.

CDR3 nucleotide sequence: TGTGCCACCACGGTGGGCACTGAAGCTTTCTTT. It translates to CATTVGTEAFF. V usage is TRBV6-5 and J usage is TRBJ1-1; no definite D call. The CDR3 is 11 amino acids. Trimming removed 10 bases from V and 4 bases from J, with 10 bases in between. The germline V gene has CDR1 MNHEY and CDR2 SVGAGI.

V gene TRBV19 combines with J gene TRBJ1-3; D remains unclear. The V end lost 5 bases, the J end lost 0 bases, and 14 bases lay between the germline ends. Germline V lookup: CDR1 LNHDA, CDR2 SQIVND (reference sequence). The CDR3 has 16 amino acids. The CDR3: CASSPPLRNSGNTIYF. Written as DNA, the CDR3 is TGTGCCAGTAGTCCGCCGCTACGGAACTCTGGAAACACCATATATTTT.

This clone was recorded a few times. The chain employs TRBV2 and TRBJ2-7; 8 bases map to TRBD2. Trimming took 6 bases from V and 4 from J; bases not matched to a gene: 8. The CDR3 sequence is 14 residues long. CDR1 SNHLY and CDR2 FYNNEI come from the germline V gene. CDR3 sequence (DNA): TGTGCCAGCAGGGGACTAGAGGGGTCATACGAGCAGTACTTC. This translates into CASRGLEGSYEQYF.

V gene TRBV13 combines with J gene TRBJ1-1; 7 bases map to TRBD1. This CDR3 contains 14 residues. The germline V gene has CDR1 PRHDT and CDR2 FYEKMQ (reference sequence). Losses at the gene ends were 5 bases for V and 6 bases for J; bases not matched to a gene: 9. The CDR3 bases are TGTGCCAGCAGCCGCTGGACAGGCCCAGCTGAAGCTTTCTTT. Translated, it gives CASSRWTGPAEAFF.